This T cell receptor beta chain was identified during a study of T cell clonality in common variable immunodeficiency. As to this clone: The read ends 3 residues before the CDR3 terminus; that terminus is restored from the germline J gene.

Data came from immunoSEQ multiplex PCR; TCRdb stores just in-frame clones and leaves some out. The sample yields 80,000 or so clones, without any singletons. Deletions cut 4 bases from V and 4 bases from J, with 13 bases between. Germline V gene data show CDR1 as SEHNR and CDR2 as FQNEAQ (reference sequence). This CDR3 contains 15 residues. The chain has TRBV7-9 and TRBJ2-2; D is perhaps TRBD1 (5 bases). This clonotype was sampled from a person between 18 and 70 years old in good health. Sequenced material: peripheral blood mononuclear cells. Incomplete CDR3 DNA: TGTGCCAGCAGCTCATTAGGACACATCACCGGGGAG. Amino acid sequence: CASSSLGHITGE. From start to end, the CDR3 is CASSSLGHITGELFF. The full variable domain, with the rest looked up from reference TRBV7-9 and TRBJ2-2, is DTGVSQNPRHKITKRGQNVTFRCDPISEHNRLYWYRQTLGQGPEFLTYFQNEAQLEKSRLLSDRFSAERPKGSFSTLEIQRTEQGDSAMYLCASSSLGHITGELFFGEGSRLTVL.